Listed below are T cell receptor beta chains from one sample, sequenced in a study of OX40 agonist ivuxolimab in advanced cancers. The assay was immunoSEQ multiplex PCR, and TCRdb's table has in-frame clones only and misses some. The sample includes 82,000 or so clones, 80% to 95% of them seen just once. The specimen was CD4+ or CD8+ T cells sorted from blood, collected in a trial of the OX40 agonist ivuxolimab. The receptors derive from an adult with an advanced solid tumor such as melanoma, head and neck, liver or kidney cancer. Each CDR3 is given with its conserved first and last residue. D genes are given only for firm matches. The listing skips clone size in some rows; elsewhere it reads once, few, many or a size class.

D gene | V gene | clone size | CDR3 protein
NA | TRBV19 | NA | CASRPTGLSNQPQHF
NA | TRBV18 | NA | CASSPNEDSSYEQYF
NA | TRBV21-1 | NA | CARPSVSGRAGTNEQFF
NA | TRBV28 | NA | CASSLYGFEAFF
NA | TRBV14 | NA | CASSRVGRGHTGELFF
TRBD1 | TRBV2 | NA | CASTEGQVLQPQHF
NA | TRBV6-5 | NA | CASSQVQGSSGELFF
NA | TRBV19 | NA | CASRTVEVSNQPQHF
NA | TRBV15 | NA | CATSRVGRTSYNEQFF
TRBD2 | TRBV18 | once | CASSPIPGTSPGELFF
TRBD1 | TRBV7-9 | NA | CASSLGPTIQGAQGYTF
NA | TRBV6-5 | NA | CASSETGTGNTIYF
NA | TRBV13 | NA | CASCPGIRGKNYGYTF
NA | TRBV4-1 | NA | CASSQAGASGYGYTF
TRBD1 | TRBV6-1 | NA | CASSTGTAKYEQYF
TRBD2 | TRBV19 | NA | CASSPGTSGRMGQGRDEQFF
TRBD2 | TRBV14 | once | CASSSLSSGVYNEQFF
TRBD1 | TRBV5-1 | NA | CASSLGGQVNSYEQYF
NA | TRBV7-9 | NA | CASSEDGRGNEKLFF
TRBD1 | TRBV7-6 | NA | CASSLVIGGGKNIQYF
NA | TRBV27 | NA | CASSSRTPPADTQYF
NA | TRBV7-8 | NA | CASSLAENNEQFF
TRBD1 | TRBV5-1 | NA | CASSLGTGLEAFF
TRBD1 | TRBV5-1 | NA | CASSPRDRGNEQYF
TRBD1 | TRBV5-1 | NA | CASTRLPGQSYEQYF
NA | TRBV7-3 | NA | CASSAGSQETQYF